The 11 T cell receptor beta chains below come from one sample, sequenced in a study of blood T cell repertoires in COVID-19. Produced via immunoSEQ multiplex PCR; TCRdb's table is partial and in-frame only. The table shows some 270,000 clones, with approximately 85% occurring only once. The source material was peripheral blood. The source of these receptors is a woman in her sixties or seventies with acute or convalescent COVID-19.

The chain combines TRBV12-3 or TRBV12-4 with TRBJ1-1, with D possibly being TRBD1 (6 bases). V lost 2 bases to trimming and J lost 7 bases, with 11 bases between them. This CDR3 contains 13 residues. The CDR3 region is CASSLKGVGEAFF. CDR3 coding DNA: TGTGCCAGCAGTTTAAAGGGGGTGGGTGAAGCTTTCTTT.

The CDR3 bases are TGTGCCAGCAGCTTAGGGGTAGGGGCGCGAGAGACCCAGTACTTC. Protein product: CASSLGVGARETQYF. The chain employs TRBV7-9 and TRBJ2-5; D possibly corresponds to TRBD1 (5 bases). CDR1 is SEHNR and CDR2 is FQNEAQ in the germline V gene (reference sequence). The CDR3 consists of 15 residues. Between the trimmed V and J ends, which lost 1 base and 4 bases, there was a span of 13 bases.

This rearrangement joins TRBV7-2 to TRBJ1-5; D ambiguous. Trimming removed 2 bases from V and 4 bases from J, with 6 bases in between. The CDR3 length is 13 residues. The germline gives CDR1 SGHTA, CDR2 FQGNSA. The CDR3, as DNA: TGTGCCAGCAGCTTAACGAGGAATCAGCCCCAGCATTTT. Translating it yields CASSLTRNQPQHF.

This clone was recorded once. The chain couples TRBV19 to TRBJ1-1; 9 bases agree with TRBD1. The V and J ends lost 5 bases and 5 bases, in that order; junction bases with no gene match: 6. Germline V gene sequence: CDR1 LNHDA, CDR2 SQIVND (reference sequence). The CDR3 length is 14 residues. CDR3 DNA: TGTGCCAGTAGTCCTAGACAGGGGGAGACTGAAGCTTTCTTT. It yields the protein CASSPRQGETEAFF.

The chain joins TRBV9 to TRBJ1-3, with D perhaps matching TRBD1 (5 bases). In germline, CDR1 is SGDLS, CDR2 YYNGEE. V was clipped by 4 bases and J by 6 bases, with 14 bases between them. CDR3 length: 14 residues. The DNA of the CDR3 is TGTGCCAGCAGCCCCAGGACAAATCCAAACACCATATATTTT. Translation gives CASSPRTNPNTIYF.

The chain carries TRBV29-1 and TRBJ1-2; no reliable D call. The CDR3 is made up of 13 amino acids. The germline CDR1 and CDR2 sequences are SQVTM and ANQGSEA. V was shortened by 4 bases and J by 0 bases, with 9 bases between the two germline ends. The CDR3 nucleotides are TGCAGCGTTGCTGAGGGCCCTAACTATGGCTACACCTTC. Translation: CSVAEGPNYGYTF.

The rearrangement uses TRBV9 and TRBJ2-1; TRBD1 matches 7 bases. V lost 2 bases, J lost 3 bases, and 11 bases stayed unmatched. The germline V gene has CDR1 SGDLS and CDR2 YYNGEE. This CDR3 has 17 amino acids. CDR3 DNA: TGTGCCAGCAGCGTGGACCCGGGACAGCTCATCTACAATGAGCAGTTCTTC. Translated, it gives CASSVDPGQLIYNEQFF.

This clone showed up just a few times. The V gene is TRBV7-9, the J gene TRBJ2-2; 12 bases map to TRBD2. The CDR3 loop spans 16 amino acids. Germline V gene sequence: CDR1 SEHNR, CDR2 FQNEAQ (reference sequence). The J segment lost 6 bases and the V segment lost 5 bases, leaving 7 bases of the junction unmatched. CDR3 protein: CASSNLAGGHPGELFF. The CDR3 DNA is TGTGCCAGCAGCAACCTAGCGGGGGGGCACCCCGGGGAGCTGTTTTTT.

The chain employs TRBV2 and TRBJ1-5; D remains ambiguous. V gave up 3 bases and J gave up 3 bases, with 9 bases separating them. The germline V gene encodes CDR1 SNHLY and CDR2 FYNNEI. This CDR3 comprises 14 residues. The CDR3 reads CASSERQSNQPQHF. The CDR3 DNA sequence: TGTGCCAGCAGTGAGAGGCAGTCCAATCAGCCCCAGCATTTT.

This clone turned up a few times. V usage is TRBV6-2 or TRBV6-3 and J usage is TRBJ1-2, with 7 bases lining up with TRBD1. The V segment lost 6 bases and the J segment 8 bases; nucleotides outside the gene matches: 6. The CDR3 consists of 12 residues. Germline loops: CDR1 MNHEY, CDR2 SVGEGT. CDR3 residues: CASSRDREGYTF. CDR3 coding DNA: TGTGCCAGCAGCAGAGACAGGGAAGGCTACACCTTC.

The CDR3: CASSLGTGQNYGYTF. CDR3 DNA sequence: TGTGCCAGCAGCTTAGGGACAGGGCAAAACTATGGCTACACCTTC. This chain links TRBV5-6 with TRBJ1-2, with 9 positions matching TRBD1. The CDR3 is 15 amino acids. V gave up 2 bases and J gave up 2 bases; unmatched junction bases: 4. Germline CDR1 SGHDT, CDR2 YYEEEE.